The T cell receptor (beta chain) under discussion was sequenced for a study of blood T cell repertoires in COVID-19. Profiling relied on immunoSEQ multiplex PCR, and the TCRdb table lists in-frame clones only, not all of them. The sample records 60,000 or so clones, roughly four fifths being singletons. Trimming shortened V by 2 bases and J by 6 bases, and 19 bases separated the two germline ends. Germline lookup yields CDR1 SGHTA and CDR2 FQGTGA. The CDR3 has 16 amino acids. This receptor was identified in a man between 60 and 75 years old with acute or convalescent COVID-19. This chain links TRBV7-3 with TRBJ1-2, with D perhaps matching TRBD1 (6 bases). Material: peripheral blood. The CDR3 loop is CASSLWTGGAVDGYTF. The CDR3 DNA sequence: TGTGCCAGCAGCTTATGGACGGGGGGCGCGGTTGATGGCTACACCTTC.